This T cell receptor beta chain came from a study of shared clonotypes between healthy human individuals. Findings and limits, study-wide: Richness estimates generally favored naive over memory subsets.

Comments on this clone: Antigen: not known.

The method was immunoSEQ multiplex PCR; TCRdb's version includes in-frame clones alone and lacks a portion of them. The top ten hold about 0.38% of the sample, which has some 2,500,000 clones, 93% seen once. The V gene lost 1 base and the J gene lost 7 bases, with 14 bases spanning the gap. CDR1 is ENHRY, CDR2 SYGVKD, per germline. The CDR3 has 15 amino acids. The sequenced material came from naive CD4+ T cells from PBMCs. Subset given: CD45RA+ positively selected. The chain employs TRBV10-3 and TRBJ2-1, with a weak D call TRBD2 (5 bases). This clonotype was obtained from a man between 18 and 29 years old in good health. Some clones in this sample may be carry-over from other donors' samples. This CDR3 is CAISEYSSFGNEQFF. The CDR3 DNA reads TGTGCCATCAGTGAGTACTCTAGCTTCGGAAATGAGCAGTTCTTC.